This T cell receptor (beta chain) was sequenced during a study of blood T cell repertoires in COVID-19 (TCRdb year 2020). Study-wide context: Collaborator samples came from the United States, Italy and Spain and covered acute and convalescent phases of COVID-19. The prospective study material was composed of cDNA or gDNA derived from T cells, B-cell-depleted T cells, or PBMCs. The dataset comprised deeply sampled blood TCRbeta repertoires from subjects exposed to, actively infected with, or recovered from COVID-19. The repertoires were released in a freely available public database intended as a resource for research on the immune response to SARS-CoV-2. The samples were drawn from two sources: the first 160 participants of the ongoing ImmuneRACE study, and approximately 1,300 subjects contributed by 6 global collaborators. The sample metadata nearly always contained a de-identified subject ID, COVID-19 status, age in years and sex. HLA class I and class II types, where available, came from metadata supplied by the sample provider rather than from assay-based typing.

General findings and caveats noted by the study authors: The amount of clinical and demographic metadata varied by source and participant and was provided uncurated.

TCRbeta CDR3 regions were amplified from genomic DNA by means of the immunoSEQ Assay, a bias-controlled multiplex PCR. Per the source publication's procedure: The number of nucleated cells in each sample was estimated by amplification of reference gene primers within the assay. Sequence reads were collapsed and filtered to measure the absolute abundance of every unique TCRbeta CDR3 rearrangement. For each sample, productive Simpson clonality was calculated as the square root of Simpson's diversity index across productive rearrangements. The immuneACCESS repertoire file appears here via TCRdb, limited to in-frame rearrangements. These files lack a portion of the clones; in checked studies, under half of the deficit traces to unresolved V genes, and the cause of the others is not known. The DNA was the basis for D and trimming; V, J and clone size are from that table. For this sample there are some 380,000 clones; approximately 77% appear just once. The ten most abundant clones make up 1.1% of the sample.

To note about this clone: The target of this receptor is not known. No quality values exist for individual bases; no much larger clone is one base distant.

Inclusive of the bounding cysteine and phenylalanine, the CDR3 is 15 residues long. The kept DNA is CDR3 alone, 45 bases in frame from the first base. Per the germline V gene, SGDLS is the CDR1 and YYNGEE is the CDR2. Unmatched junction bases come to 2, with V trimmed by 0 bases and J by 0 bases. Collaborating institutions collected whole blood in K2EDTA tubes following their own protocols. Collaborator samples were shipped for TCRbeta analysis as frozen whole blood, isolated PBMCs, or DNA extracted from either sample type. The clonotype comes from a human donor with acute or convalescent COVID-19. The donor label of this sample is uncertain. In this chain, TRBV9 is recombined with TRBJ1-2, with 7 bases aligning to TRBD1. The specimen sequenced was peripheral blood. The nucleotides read TGTGCCAGCAGCGTAGCGACAGGGTCTAACTATGGCTACACCTTC. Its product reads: CASSVATGSNYGYTF. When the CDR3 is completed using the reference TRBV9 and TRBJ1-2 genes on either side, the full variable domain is DSGVTQTPKHLITATGQRVTLRCSPRSGDLSVYWYQQSLDQGLQFLIQYYNGEERAKGNILERFSAQQFPDLHSELNLSSLELGDSALYFCASSVATGSNYGYTFGSGTRLTVV.